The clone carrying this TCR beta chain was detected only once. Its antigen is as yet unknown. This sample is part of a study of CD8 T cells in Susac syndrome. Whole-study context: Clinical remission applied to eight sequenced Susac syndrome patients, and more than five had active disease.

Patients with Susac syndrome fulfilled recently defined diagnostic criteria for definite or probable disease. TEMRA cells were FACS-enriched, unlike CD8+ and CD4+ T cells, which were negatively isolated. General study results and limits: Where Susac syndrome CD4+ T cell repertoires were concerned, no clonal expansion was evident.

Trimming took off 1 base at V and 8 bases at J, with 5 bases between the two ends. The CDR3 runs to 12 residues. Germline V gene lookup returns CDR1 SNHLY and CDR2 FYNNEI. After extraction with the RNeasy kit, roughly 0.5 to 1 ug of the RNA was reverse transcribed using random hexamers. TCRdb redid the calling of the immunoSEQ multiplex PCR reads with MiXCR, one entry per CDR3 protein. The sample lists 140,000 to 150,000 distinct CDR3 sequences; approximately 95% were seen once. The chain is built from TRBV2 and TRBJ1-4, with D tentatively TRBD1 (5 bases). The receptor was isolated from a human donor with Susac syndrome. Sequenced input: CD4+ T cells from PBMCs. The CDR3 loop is CASSEDREKLFF. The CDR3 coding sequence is TGTGCCAGCAGTGAAGACAGGGAAAAACTGTTTTTT.